This record concerns one T cell receptor beta chain sequence. No antigen is known for it. The data stem from a study of OX40 agonist ivuxolimab in advanced cancers. Study information: The dose of intravenous ivuxolimab that patients received every 2 weeks ranged from 0.01 to 10 mg/kg. Three patients, one with hepatocellular carcinoma and two with cutaneous melanoma, responded partially.

Clones were read by immunoSEQ multiplex PCR, and TCRdb kept only the in-frame ones, dropping some. Of tens of thousands of clones in the sample, about four fifths were seen once. V lost 6 bases, J lost 3 bases, and 4 bases stayed unmatched. Germline V gives CDR1 ENHRY, CDR2 SYGVKD. The CDR3 consists of 15 residues. Study-wide findings and caveats: The investigators did not determine what antigen specificity the expanded peripheral T cells had. On average, a greater number of expanded clones characterised CD8+ T cells relative to CD4+.

This TCR was sampled from an adult with an advanced solid tumor such as melanoma, head and neck, liver or kidney cancer. The specimen was CD4+ or CD8+ T cells sorted from blood, collected in a trial of the OX40 agonist ivuxolimab. The chain recombines TRBV10-3 with TRBJ2-7, with 14 nucleotides matching TRBD2. Here the CDR3 reads CAIRPGLAGDYEQYF. CDR3 bases: TGTGCCATCAGACCGGGACTAGCGGGAGACTACGAGCAGTACTTC.